The 20 T cell receptor beta chains listed next were all sequenced from one sample in a study of cytomegalovirus exposure and HLA in healthy donors. The PCR ran on 60 Vbeta and 13 Jbeta primers. Generated by immunoSEQ multiplex PCR, the TCRdb table keeps only in-frame clones and is missing some. This table holds about 130,000 clones. The specimen was PBMCs. Receptors were obtained from a middle-aged woman in good health and CMV-seropositive.

V and J are TRBV6-1 and TRBJ2-1; TRBD2 matches at 14 bases. The CDR3 sequence is 14 residues long. After removal of 10 bases from V and 10 bases from J, the junction contained 9 bases not matched to a gene. Germline V gives CDR1 MNHNS, CDR2 SASEGT. The CDR3 is CATVGLAGVLEQFF. The DNA for the CDR3 is TGTGCCACTGTGGGACTAGCGGGAGTTCTGGAGCAGTTCTTC.

The DNA of the CDR3 is TGTGCCAGCACTCTCCCTGCGGGCACAGATACGCAGTATTTT. It is translated as CASTLPAGTDTQYF. The J gene is TRBJ2-3, the V gene TRBV6-6; no clear D gene. Trimming took off 7 bases at V and 1 base at J, with 12 bases between the two ends. The V gene's germline CDR1 is MNHNY and CDR2 SVGAGI (reference sequence). This CDR3 is built from 14 residues.

This chain links TRBV28 with TRBJ2-5; a possible D gene is TRBD2 (6 bases). The better agreement between TRBJ2-7 and the DNA end casts doubt on the J call. Looked up from germline, CDR1 is MDHEN and CDR2 is SYDVKM. This CDR3 comprises 15 residues. Here the CDR3 DNA reads TGTGCCAGCAGCTCCGAATCGGGGGACCTCTACGAGCAGTACTTC. Its protein product is CASSSESGDLYEQYF.

The CDR3 loop reads CAGGVSGNTIYF. The CDR3, as DNA: TGTGCCGGCGGGGTTTCTGGAAACACCATATATTTT. V gene TRBV30 combines with J gene TRBJ1-3; no reliable D call. The CDR3 is 12 amino acids. V lost 8 bases and J 1 base, leaving 9 bases between the germline ends. CDR1 is GTSNPN, CDR2 SVGIG, per germline (reference sequence).

This rearrangement joins TRBV30 to TRBJ1-5; the D is unclear. The germline CDR1 and CDR2 sequences are GTSNPN and SVGIG (reference sequence). V gave up 3 bases and J gave up 3 bases, with 6 bases separating them. The CDR3 is 12 amino acids. The CDR3, as DNA: TGTGCCTGGAGCATCCCCAATCAGCCCCAGCATTTT. Its protein product is CAWSIPNQPQHF. Based on the CDR3 plus reference TRBV30 and TRBJ1-5, the full variable domain is SQTIHQWPATLVQPVGSPLSLECTVEGTSNPNLYWYRQAAGRGLQLLFYSVGIGQISSEVPQNLSASRPQDRQFILSSKKLLLSDSGFYLCAWSIPNQPQHFGDGTRLSIL.

DNA of the CDR3: TGTGCCATCAGTACCGGGTCCAATCCAGTTAATGAGCAGTTCTTC. Protein: CAISTGSNPVNEQFF. The rearrangement joins TRBV10-3 to TRBJ2-1; D uncertain. Germline assignment: CDR1 ENHRY and CDR2 SYGVKD. V was shortened by 5 bases and J by 7 bases, with 18 bases between the two germline ends. This CDR3 is built from 15 residues.

V and J are TRBV6-5 and TRBJ1-3; D might be TRBD1 (5 bases). Trimming pared 0 bases from V and 0 bases from J, leaving 6 bases between. The CDR3 has 15 residues. CDR1 and CDR2 (germline): MNHEY, SVGAGI. This CDR3 is CASSYSGHSGNTIYF. As DNA, the CDR3 is TGTGCCAGCAGTTACTCAGGACACTCTGGAAACACCATATATTTT.

The gene calls are TRBV19 and TRBJ2-5; possibly TRBD2 for D (5 bases). CDR3 length: 15 amino acids. From germline, CDR1 is LNHDA and CDR2 SQIVND (reference sequence). V was cut by 5 bases and J by 6 bases, with 19 bases left in between. The CDR3 loop is CASSGEKGFGKTQYF. In nucleotides, the CDR3 is TGTGCCAGTAGTGGCGAGAAGGGTTTCGGGAAGACCCAGTACTTC.

The chain carries TRBV4-1 and TRBJ1-3; TRBD1 matches 10 bases. Unmatched junction bases numbered 5, after V lost 0 bases and J lost 3 bases. CDR1 is MGHRA and CDR2 is YSYEKL in the germline V gene. The CDR3 runs to 17 residues. The CDR3 reads CASSQDPGQGLGNTIYF. The CDR3 region has the DNA TGCGCCAGCAGCCAAGATCCGGGACAGGGGCTTGGAAACACCATATATTTT.

CDR3 nucleotide sequence: TGTGCCAGCGGGACAGGGCTGTTCTACGAGCAGTACTTC. As protein: CASGTGLFYEQYF. This chain connects TRBV27 to TRBJ2-7; TRBD1 agrees at 9 bases. Germline CDR1 MNHEY, CDR2 SMNVEV (reference sequence). Germline trimming cut 8 bases from V and 3 bases from J; bases unmatched to any gene: 5. The CDR3 is 13 amino acids.

The V gene is TRBV7-2, the J gene TRBJ2-2; 7 bases fit TRBD1. In germline, CDR1 is SGHTA, CDR2 FQGNSA. The CDR3 covers 18 residues. V lost 5 bases to trimming and J lost 2 bases; unmatched junction nucleotides: 14. CDR3 bases: TGTGCCAGCAGCGCCCACAGGGGCACTCGACTTAACACCGGGGAGCTGTTTTTT. Its translation is CASSAHRGTRLNTGELFF.

The rearrangement uses TRBV7-3 and TRBJ1-3; no definite D call. V shed 3 bases and J shed 4 bases, with 10 bases lying between them. Germline lookup yields CDR1 SGHTA and CDR2 FQGTGA. This CDR3 is built from 14 residues. The CDR3 DNA sequence: TGTGCCAGCAGCTTTGATGGGGAGGGAAACACCATATATTTT. Translated, it gives CASSFDGEGNTIYF.

The chain uses TRBV6-1 and TRBJ1-5, with D unresolved. The V gene's germline CDR1 is MNHNS and CDR2 SASEGT. V lost 4 bases to trimming and J lost 7 bases, with 11 bases between them. The CDR3 length is 13 residues. This CDR3 is CASSARSVQPQHF. CDR3 bases: TGTGCCAGCAGTGCCCGGTCTGTGCAGCCCCAGCATTTT.

The chain recombines TRBV5-1 with TRBJ2-7; a possible D gene is TRBD1 (6 bases). This CDR3 has 14 residues. V was shortened by 4 bases and J by 0 bases, with 11 bases between the two germline ends. CDR1 and CDR2 (germline): SGHRS, YFSETQ. The CDR3 bases are TGCGCCAGCAGCAGACAGGAGCTCTCCTACGAGCAGTACTTC. Its translation: CASSRQELSYEQYF.

CDR3 in amino acids: CASSPPGARGDTQYF. CDR3 bases: TGCGCCAGCAGCCCTCCGGGAGCCCGGGGAGATACGCAGTATTTT. V is TRBV5-1 and J is TRBJ2-3, with D possibly TRBD2 on 6 matching bases. Germline V gene lookup returns CDR1 SGHRS and CDR2 YFSETQ. There are 15 residues in the CDR3. The germline V and J ends were trimmed by 4 bases and 5 bases, with 17 bases remaining between them.

This chain uses TRBV7-6 with TRBJ2-7; D remains unclear. CDR1 and CDR2 (germline): SGHVS, FNYEAQ. The length of the CDR3 is 15 residues. V lost 1 base, J lost 0 bases, and 10 bases lay in between. CDR3 in DNA: TGTGCCAGCAGCTTAGGGCAGGCCTACTCCTACGAGCAGTACTTC. Translating gives CASSLGQAYSYEQYF.

J is TRBJ2-2 and V is TRBV7-3; TRBD2 might be the D (7 bases). The CDR3 has 15 amino acids. V dropped 5 bases and J dropped 5 bases, with 15 bases sitting between them. The germline V gene has CDR1 SGHTA and CDR2 FQGTGA. The CDR3 loop is CASSLGGGSTGELFF. The CDR3 DNA reads TGTGCCAGCAGCCTGGGAGGGGGGTCAACCGGGGAGCTGTTTTTT.

The CDR3, as DNA: TGTGCCAGCACCCGGACAGGGACCGTCACAGATACGCAGTATTTT. Translated: CASTRTGTVTDTQYF. The chain combines TRBV25-1 with TRBJ2-3; TRBD1 matches 8 bases. J lost 2 bases, V lost 7 bases, and 8 bases had no gene match. Germline CDR1 MGHDK, CDR2 SYGVNS. This CDR3 has 15 amino acids.

The chain carries TRBV6-1 and TRBJ2-1, with a tentative D call TRBD1 (5 bases). Per germline, CDR1 MNHNS and CDR2 SASEGT. This CDR3 has 14 amino acids. V lost 2 bases to trimming and J lost 6 bases, with 11 bases between them. The CDR3 loop reads CASSEQGMSNEQFF. The CDR3 nucleotides read TGTGCCAGCAGTGAACAGGGAATGAGCAATGAGCAGTTCTTC.

The chain couples TRBV7-2 to TRBJ1-2, with D possibly matching TRBD1 (5 bases). Trimming pared 1 base from V and 8 bases from J, leaving 17 bases between. The CDR3 length is 15 residues. The germline gives CDR1 SGHTA, CDR2 FQGNSA. In DNA, the CDR3 is TGTGCCAGCAGCTTAGTTCGAGACAGCGTGGGGGGCTACACCTTC. This sequence encodes CASSLVRDSVGGYTF.